The 20 T cell receptor beta chains below come from one sample, sequenced in a study of radiation and T cells in renal cell carcinoma. Time point denoted: baseline pretreatment blood. Documented treatment: 15 Gy SBRT to primary tumor, nephrectomy 4 weeks later. Sequencing used immunoSEQ multiplex PCR; TCRdb keeps in-frame clones, though not all of them. Among 95,000 to 150,000 clones listed, approximately 82% were seen once. The sample in question was blood, obtained from a patient whose treatment included radiotherapy and nephrectomy. These receptors were obtained from a woman aged 55 to 70 with renal cell carcinoma.

J is TRBJ1-1 and V is TRBV9; 9 nucleotides agree with TRBD1. Per the germline V gene, CDR1 is SGDLS and CDR2 is YYNGEE. The CDR3 sequence is 16 residues long. V was pared by 3 bases and J by 8 bases, with 14 bases of the junction left unmatched. CDR3 nucleotides: TGTGCCAGCAGCGCACACCGGGACAGGGTTTCGCCCGAAGCTTTCTTT. It translates to CASSAHRDRVSPEAFF.

The rearrangement joins TRBV19 to TRBJ1-2; D is possibly TRBD1 (5 bases). Germline V CDR1 and CDR2: LNHDA, SQIVND (reference sequence). Trimming took 6 bases from V and 7 from J, leaving 24 bases between them. This CDR3 contains 16 residues. The CDR3 nucleotides read TGTGCCAGTAGCCCCGAAGGAGGACACCTACGACGTGGCTACACCTTC. It encodes CASSPEGGHLRRGYTF. The variable domain in full, completed from reference TRBV19 and TRBJ1-2, reads DGGITQSPKYLFRKEGQNVTLSCEQNLNHDAMYWYRQDPGQGLRLIYYSQIVNDFQKGDIAEGYSVSREKKESFPLTVTSAQKNPTAFYLCASSPEGGHLRRGYTFGSGTRLTVV.

CDR3: CASSSTGRVGEKLFF. CDR3 DNA sequence: TGTGCCAGCAGCTCGACCGGCAGGGTGGGTGAAAAACTGTTTTTT. The chain carries TRBV14 and TRBJ1-4; D is possibly TRBD1 (5 bases). Germline V lookup: CDR1 SGHDN, CDR2 FVKESK. V lost 5 bases to trimming and J lost 7 bases, with 17 bases between them. The CDR3 length is 15 residues.

CDR3 amino acids: CSVEVGASLNEQFF. The CDR3 nucleotides are TGCAGCGTTGAAGTAGGGGCAAGTCTCAATGAGCAGTTCTTC. J is TRBJ2-1 and V is TRBV29-1; maybe TRBD1 (5 bases). Between the trimmed V and J ends, which lost 1 base and 6 bases, there was a span of 13 bases. Germline CDR1 and CDR2: SQVTM and ANQGSEA. CDR3 length equals 14 residues.

The chain carries TRBV25-1 and TRBJ2-5, with 13 bases identical to TRBD2. The CDR3 contains 18 residues. Germline lookup yields CDR1 MGHDK and CDR2 SYGVNS. The V gene end was trimmed by 4 bases and the J gene end by 0 bases; junction bases not matched to a gene: 8. The CDR3 bases are TGTGCCAGCAGTGGAACGGGACTAGCGGGGTGGTACCAAGAGACCCAGTACTTC. It is translated as CASSGTGLAGWYQETQYF.

This clone was recorded a few times. One junction end does not reproduce the germline sequence, and a read error may be involved. V and J are TRBV18 and TRBJ2-3; the D is unclear. CDR1 and CDR2 from the germline V gene are KGHSH and LQKENI. This CDR3 spans 12 amino acids. CDR3 in amino acids: CASSSPTDTQYF. The CDR3 DNA follows: TGTGCCAGCTCATCACCCACAGATACGCAGTATTTT.

The chain couples TRBV5-1 to TRBJ1-4; 8 positions agree with TRBD1. CDR3 length: 16 amino acids. V lost 2 bases to trimming and J lost 3 bases; unmatched junction nucleotides: 6. Looked up from germline, CDR1 is SGHRS and CDR2 is YFSETQ. Here the CDR3 DNA reads TGCGCCAGCAGCTTAACCGGGACAGGAGCTAATGAAAAACTGTTTTTT. Translating gives CASSLTGTGANEKLFF.

The genes are TRBV19 and TRBJ1-3, with D uncertain. V was cut by 10 bases and J by 0 bases, with 10 bases left in between. This CDR3 has 13 amino acids. CDR1 and CDR2 from the germline V gene are LNHDA and SQIVND (reference sequence). CDR3 bases: TGTGCCACCACATCCAGCTCTGGAAACACCATATATTTT. The encoded protein is CATTSSSGNTIYF.

The rearrangement joins TRBV4-3 to TRBJ2-1; 11 nucleotides agree with TRBD2. Germline loops: CDR1 LGHNA, CDR2 YSLEER. The CDR3 is made up of 18 amino acids. Trimming removed 1 base from V and 1 base from J; junction bases left unmatched: 6. For the CDR3, the DNA is TGCGCCAGCAGCCAAGTGCTAGCGGGAGGTAGGTCCTACAATGAGCAGTTCTTC. Translating it yields CASSQVLAGGRSYNEQFF.

This clone appeared once. The chain carries TRBV2 and TRBJ2-5; TRBD1 matches at 10 bases. The trim removed 6 bases at V and 4 bases at J, leaving 2 bases unmatched. This CDR3 spans 13 amino acids. Germline V CDR1 and CDR2: SNHLY, FYNNEI. CDR3 residues: CASSRDRGETQYF. The CDR3 DNA reads TGTGCCAGCAGCCGGGACAGGGGAGAGACCCAGTACTTC.

The rearrangement uses TRBV6-1 and TRBJ1-1, with D hard to call. The CDR3 loop spans 11 amino acids. Germline values: CDR1 MNHNS, CDR2 SASEGT. V dropped 5 bases and J dropped 8 bases, with 9 bases sitting between them. As DNA, the CDR3 is TGTGCCAGCAGTACGCGGAGGGAAGCTTTCTTT. Translation gives CASSTRREAFF.

J is TRBJ2-3 and V is TRBV5-4, with 11 bases identical to TRBD2. The CDR3 is 16 residues long. Germline values: CDR1 SGHNT, CDR2 YYREEE (reference sequence). Losses at the gene ends were 4 bases for V and 0 bases for J; bases not matched to a gene: 4. The CDR3, as DNA: TGTGCCAGCAGCCTGGGACTAGCGGATAGCACAGATACGCAGTATTTT. The encoded protein is CASSLGLADSTDTQYF.

V and J are TRBV7-9 and TRBJ2-7; 8 positions agree with TRBD1. Germline-derived CDR1 and CDR2 are SEHNR and FQNEAQ (reference sequence). Losses at the gene ends were 4 bases for V and 4 bases for J; bases not matched to a gene: 15. The CDR3 loop spans 17 amino acids. The CDR3 coding sequence is TGTGCCAGCAGCTCAACCTTGACCGGGACAGGTCGTTACGAGCAGTACTTC. Its translation is CASSSTLTGTGRYEQYF.

The chain employs TRBV28 and TRBJ2-1; TRBD1 matches 9 bases. CDR3 length equals 19 residues. Germline V lookup: CDR1 MDHEN, CDR2 SYDVKM. V lost 5 bases, J lost 1 base, and 15 bases stayed unmatched. The CDR3 loop is CASSLALWATGGSYNEQFF. The CDR3, as DNA: TGTGCCAGCAGTCTCGCCCTTTGGGCGACAGGGGGATCCTACAATGAGCAGTTCTTC.

The chain uses TRBV28 and TRBJ2-7, with no clear D. The V gene lost 4 bases and the J gene lost 3 bases, with 4 bases spanning the gap. The CDR3 loop spans 11 amino acids. Germline CDR1 and CDR2: MDHEN and SYDVKM. As DNA, the CDR3 is TGTGCCAGCAGTTCCTACTACGAGCAGTACTTC. Its protein product is CASSSYYEQYF.

J is TRBJ2-7 and V is TRBV5-1, with D unclear. Trimming pared 0 bases from V and 2 bases from J, leaving 9 bases between. The CDR3 is 14 amino acids. Germline assignment: CDR1 SGHRS and CDR2 YFSETQ. DNA of the CDR3: TGCGCCAGCAGCTTGGACGGAACGGCCTACGAGCAGTACTTC. Translated, it gives CASSLDGTAYEQYF.

The rearrangement uses TRBV27 and TRBJ2-1, with 11 bases fitting TRBD2. V lost 2 bases and J lost 1; bases outside the gene matches: 1. The length of the CDR3 is 16 residues. Germline CDR1 reads MNHEY; CDR2 reads SMNVEV (reference sequence). The DNA for the CDR3 is TGTGCCAGCAGTTTAGCTAGCGGGGGGTCCTACAATGAGCAGTTCTTC. Translating gives CASSLASGGSYNEQFF.

The chain combines TRBV28 with TRBJ1-5, with D unclear. Germline V gene lookup returns CDR1 MDHEN and CDR2 SYDVKM. The CDR3 is 18 residues long. Trimming shortened V by 6 bases and J by 2 bases, and 23 bases separated the two germline ends. The CDR3 loop is CASRVARSGFRGNQPQHF. Here the CDR3 DNA reads TGTGCCAGCAGAGTAGCACGGTCGGGTTTTAGGGGCAATCAGCCCCAGCATTTT.

The chain employs TRBV4-1 and TRBJ2-1; tentatively, D is TRBD1 (5 bases). CDR3 length: 13 amino acids. V lost 0 bases to trimming and J lost 8 bases, with 8 bases between them. Germline loops: CDR1 MGHRA, CDR2 YSYEKL. The CDR3 DNA is TGCGCCAGCAGCCAAGACCCCAGGGATGAGCAGTTCTTC. Protein: CASSQDPRDEQFF.

The chain links TRBV9 to TRBJ1-1; D unclear. CDR3 length equals 14 residues. CDR1 is SGDLS and CDR2 is YYNGEE in the germline V gene. V was pared by 1 base and J by 1 base, with 8 bases between. CDR3 in amino acids: CASSVWEGNTEAFF. CDR3 DNA sequence: TGTGCCAGCAGCGTATGGGAGGGGAACACTGAAGCTTTCTTT.